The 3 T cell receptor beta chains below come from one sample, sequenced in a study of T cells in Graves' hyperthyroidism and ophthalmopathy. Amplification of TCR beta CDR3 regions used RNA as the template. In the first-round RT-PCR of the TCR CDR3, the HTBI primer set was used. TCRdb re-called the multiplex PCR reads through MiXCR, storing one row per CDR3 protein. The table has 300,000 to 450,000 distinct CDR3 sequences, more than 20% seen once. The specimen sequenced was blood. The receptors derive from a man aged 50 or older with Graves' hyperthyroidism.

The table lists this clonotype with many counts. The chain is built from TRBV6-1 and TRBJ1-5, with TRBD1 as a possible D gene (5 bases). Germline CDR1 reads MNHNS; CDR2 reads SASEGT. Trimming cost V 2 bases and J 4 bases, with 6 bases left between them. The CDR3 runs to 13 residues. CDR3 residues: CASSENRNQPQHF. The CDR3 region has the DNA TGTGCCAGCAGTGAAAACAGGAATCAGCCCCAGCATTTT.

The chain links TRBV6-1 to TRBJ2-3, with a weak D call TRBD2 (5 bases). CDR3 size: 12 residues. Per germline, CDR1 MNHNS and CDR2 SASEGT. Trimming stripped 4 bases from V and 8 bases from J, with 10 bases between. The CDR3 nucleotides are TGTGCCAGCAGTGTTGAGGGCCCTACGCAGTATTTT. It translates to CASSVEGPTQYF.

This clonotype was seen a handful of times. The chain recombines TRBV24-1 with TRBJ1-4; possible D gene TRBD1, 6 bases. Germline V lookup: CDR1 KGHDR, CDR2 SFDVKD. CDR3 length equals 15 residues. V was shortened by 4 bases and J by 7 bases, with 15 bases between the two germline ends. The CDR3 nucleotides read TGTGCCACCAGTGACCCTACCAAGGGGGGTGAAAAACTGTTTTTT. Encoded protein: CATSDPTKGGEKLFF.